The following is a T cell receptor beta chain sequence with its context. Its antigen is unidentified. This specimen belongs to a study of shared clonotypes between healthy human individuals. In the authors' methods: ImmunoSEQ supplied junction-only sequences lacking quality scores, so filtering was different. Sequencing used immunoSEQ multiplex PCR; TCRdb keeps in-frame clones, though not all of them. D and trimming come from the DNA, and the V and J calls and clone size come from that table. The profile shows about 660,000 clones, approximately 79% of them singletons. Overall study results and limits: Clonotypes which were not shared had lower generation probabilities than clonotypes that all four donors shared. Around 5.4% of naive CD4 clonotypes were common to several donors.

This sequence originates from a woman aged 25-40 years in good health. The specimen was memory CD4+ T cells sorted from blood. Subset here: CD45RA-negative fraction.

CDR3 DNA: TGTGCCAGCAGCTTAGCCCCGGCGGTAGATACGCAGTATTTT. This gives the protein CASSLAPAVDTQYF. The chain uses TRBV7-6 and TRBJ2-3, with D unresolved. Germline V gene sequence: CDR1 SGHVS, CDR2 FNYEAQ. This CDR3 region has 14 residues. Between the trimmed V and J ends, which lost 0 bases and 5 bases, there was a span of 9 bases.